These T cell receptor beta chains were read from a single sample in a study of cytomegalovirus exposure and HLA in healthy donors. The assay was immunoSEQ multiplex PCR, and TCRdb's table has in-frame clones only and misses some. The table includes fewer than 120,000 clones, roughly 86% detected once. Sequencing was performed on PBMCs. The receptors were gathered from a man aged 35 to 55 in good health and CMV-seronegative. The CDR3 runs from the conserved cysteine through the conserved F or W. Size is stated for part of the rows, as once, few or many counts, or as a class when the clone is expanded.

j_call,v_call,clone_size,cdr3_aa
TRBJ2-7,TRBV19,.,CASKRTGTGSTEQYF
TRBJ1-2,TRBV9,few,CASSTYHGGVPRANYGYTF
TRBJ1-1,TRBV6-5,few,CASRPTGDTEAFF
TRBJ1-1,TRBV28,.,CASTLPRVGTEAFF
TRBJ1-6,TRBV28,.,CASRTPGQLPPLHF
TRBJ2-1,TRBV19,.,CASSTRDSSYNEQFF
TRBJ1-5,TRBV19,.,CASLDRALSNQPQHF
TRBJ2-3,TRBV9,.,CASTNAVDSTDTQYF
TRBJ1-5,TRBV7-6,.,CASSSTGGGQPQHF
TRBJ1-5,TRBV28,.,CASSPRTGGSQPQHF
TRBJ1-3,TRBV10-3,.,CAISVLQGTGNTIYF
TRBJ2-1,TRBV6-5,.,CASSYLDRVHEQFF
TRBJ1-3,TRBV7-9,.,CAGYSGGSSGNTIYF
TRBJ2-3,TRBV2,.,CASSISRADTQYF
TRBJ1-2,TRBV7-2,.,CASSLGQGRYGYTF
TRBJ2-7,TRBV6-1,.,CASSSATGYEQYF
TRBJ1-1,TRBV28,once,CASSPPAQPGAFF
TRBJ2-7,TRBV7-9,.,CASSPWRGVSYEQYF
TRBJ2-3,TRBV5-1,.,CASSLAGQSTDTQYF
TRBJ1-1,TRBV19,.,CASSIALRGKLNTEAFF
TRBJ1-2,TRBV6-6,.,CASSYSPGDTYYGYTF
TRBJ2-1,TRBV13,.,CASSQGGDEQFF
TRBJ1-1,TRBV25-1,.,CASSETAGGYTEAFF
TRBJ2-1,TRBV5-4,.,CASSQDRGNEQFF
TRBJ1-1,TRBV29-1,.,CSSRKTFDTEAFF
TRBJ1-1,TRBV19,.,CASSAPGASVSEAFF
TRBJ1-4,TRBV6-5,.,CASRQQGGGEKLFF
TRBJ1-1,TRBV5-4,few,CASSFPGQYTEAFF
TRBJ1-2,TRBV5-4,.,CASNGNSYGYTF
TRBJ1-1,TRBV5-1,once,CASNSGGSALSVEAFF
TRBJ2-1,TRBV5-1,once,CASGGGSSYNEQFF
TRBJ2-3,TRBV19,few,CASSILAGGITDTQYF
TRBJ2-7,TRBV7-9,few,CASSTTGLYEQYF
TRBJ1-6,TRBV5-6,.,CASSLGISPLHF
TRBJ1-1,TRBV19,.,CASTVGQVNTEAFF
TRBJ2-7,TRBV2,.,CASRYRPGGNEQYF
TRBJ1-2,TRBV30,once,CAWGTKNYGYTF
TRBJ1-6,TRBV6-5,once,CASSSGSPLHF
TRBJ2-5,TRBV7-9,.,CASSPGTGEGETQYF
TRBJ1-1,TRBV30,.,CAWKPGFRNTEAFF
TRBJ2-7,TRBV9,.,CASSPGDSYEQYF
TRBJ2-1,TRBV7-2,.,CASSFSGTEQFF
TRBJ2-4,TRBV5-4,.,CASSLGLRGGKNIQYF
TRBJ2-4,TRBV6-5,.,CASSTSGGKGIQYF
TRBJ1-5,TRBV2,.,CASSEEGQRGYSNQPQHF
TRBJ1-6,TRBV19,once,CASSPDGGYRSYNSPLHF
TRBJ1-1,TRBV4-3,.,CASSQAGQGNTEAFF